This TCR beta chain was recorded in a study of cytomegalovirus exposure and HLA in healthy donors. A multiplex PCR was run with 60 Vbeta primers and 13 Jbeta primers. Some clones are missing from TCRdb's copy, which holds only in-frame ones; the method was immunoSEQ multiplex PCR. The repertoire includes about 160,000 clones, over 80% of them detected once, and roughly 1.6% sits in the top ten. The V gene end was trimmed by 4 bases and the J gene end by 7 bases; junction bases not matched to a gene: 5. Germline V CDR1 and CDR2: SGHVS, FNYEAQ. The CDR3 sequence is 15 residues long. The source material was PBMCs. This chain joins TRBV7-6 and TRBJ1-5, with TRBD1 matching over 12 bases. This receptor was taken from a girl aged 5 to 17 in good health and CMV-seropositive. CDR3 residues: CASSSGTGGGQPQHF. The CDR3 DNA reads TGTGCCAGCAGCTCCGGGACAGGGGGCGGCCAGCCCCAGCATTTT.